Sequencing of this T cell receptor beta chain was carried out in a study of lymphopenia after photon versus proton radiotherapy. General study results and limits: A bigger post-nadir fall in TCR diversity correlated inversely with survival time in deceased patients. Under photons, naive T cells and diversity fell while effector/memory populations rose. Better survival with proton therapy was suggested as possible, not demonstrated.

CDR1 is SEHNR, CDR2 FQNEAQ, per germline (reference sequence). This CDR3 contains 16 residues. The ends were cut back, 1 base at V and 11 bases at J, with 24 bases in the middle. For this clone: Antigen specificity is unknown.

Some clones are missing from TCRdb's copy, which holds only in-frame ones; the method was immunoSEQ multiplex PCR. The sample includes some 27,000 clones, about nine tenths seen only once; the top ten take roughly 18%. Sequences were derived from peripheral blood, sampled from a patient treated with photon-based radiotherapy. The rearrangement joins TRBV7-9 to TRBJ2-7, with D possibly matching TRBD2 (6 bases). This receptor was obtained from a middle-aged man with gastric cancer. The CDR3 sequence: CASSLDPRGGRHKEYF. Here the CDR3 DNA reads TGTGCCAGCAGCTTAGATCCTAGGGGAGGACGACACAAAGAGTACTTC.